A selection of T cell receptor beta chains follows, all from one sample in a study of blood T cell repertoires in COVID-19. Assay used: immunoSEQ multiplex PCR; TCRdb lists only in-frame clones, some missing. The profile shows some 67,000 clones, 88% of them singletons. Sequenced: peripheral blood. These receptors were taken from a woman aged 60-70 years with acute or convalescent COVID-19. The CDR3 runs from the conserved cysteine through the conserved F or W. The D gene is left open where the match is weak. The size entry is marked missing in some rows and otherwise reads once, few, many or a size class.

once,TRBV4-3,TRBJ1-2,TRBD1,TGCGCCAGCAGCCAATTTCCCGGGACAGGCGACGGGGGCTACACCTTC,CASSQFPGTGDGGYTF
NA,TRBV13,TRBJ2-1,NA,TGTGCCAGCAGCTTAGACGCCTCAGGTAATTACAATGAGCAGTTCTTC,CASSLDASGNYNEQFF
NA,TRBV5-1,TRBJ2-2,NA,TGCGCCAGCAGCCAGCTGACAGGACACACCGGGGAGCTGTTTTTT,CASSQLTGHTGELFF
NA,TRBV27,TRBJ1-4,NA,TGTGCCAGCAGGTCCGGGGAATTCGCAACTAATGAAAAACTGTTTTTT,CASRSGEFATNEKLFF
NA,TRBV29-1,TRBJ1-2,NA,TGCAGCGTCCGCGACACGAATTATGGCTACACCTTC,CSVRDTNYGYTF
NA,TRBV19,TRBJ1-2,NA,TGTGCCAGTAGTATAGATCCGAGGAGGCACTATGGCTACACCTTC,CASSIDPRRHYGYTF
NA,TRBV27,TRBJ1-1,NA,TGTGCCAGCAGTTTACGTCACAGGAACACTGAAGCTTTCTTT,CASSLRHRNTEAFF
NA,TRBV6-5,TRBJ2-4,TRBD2,TGTGCCAGCAGAATTAGCGGGAAAAACATTCAGTACTTC,CASRISGKNIQYF
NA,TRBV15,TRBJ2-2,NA,TGTGCCACCAGCACAGGGGGAGGCGGGGAGCTGTTTTTT,CATSTGGGGELFF
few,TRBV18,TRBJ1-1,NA,TGTGCCAGCTCACCACCGGTGGGTACGGCAGGGGATAGGGCTGAAGCTTTCTTT,CASSPPVGTAGDRAEAFF
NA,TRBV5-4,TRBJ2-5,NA,TGTGCCAGCAGCCCCGGCGGATTCCAAGAGACCCAGTACTTC,CASSPGGFQETQYF
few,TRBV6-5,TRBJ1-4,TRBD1,TGTGCCACCTCAGACAGGGGGAGTAAGGAAAAACTGTTTTTT,CATSDRGSKEKLFF
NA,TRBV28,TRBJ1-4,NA,TGTGCCAGCAGCCAGGGGAATGAAAAACTGTTTTTT,CASSQGNEKLFF
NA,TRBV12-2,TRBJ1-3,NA,TGTGCAAGTCGCTTAGGGGGTTGGGGACAACGCTCGGGAAACACCATATATTTT,CASRLGGWGQRSGNTIYF
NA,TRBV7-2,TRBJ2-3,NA,TGTGCCAGCAGCTCGGACTTTTTCACAGATACGCAGTATTTT,CASSSDFFTDTQYF
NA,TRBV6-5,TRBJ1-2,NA,TGTGCCAGCACCTCCAGGGGAGCGGTCTATGGCTACACCTTC,CASTSRGAVYGYTF
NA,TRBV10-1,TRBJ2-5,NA,TGCGCCAGCAGTGAGTCTATGGAGACCCAGTACTTC,CASSESMETQYF
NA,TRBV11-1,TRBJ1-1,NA,TGTGCCAGCAGCCAAGCCGGTAGGGGCGGGAACACTGAAGCTTTCTTT,CASSQAGRGGNTEAFF
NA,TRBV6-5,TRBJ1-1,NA,TGTGCCAGCAGTAAGGGGTTCACTGAAGCTTTCTTT,CASSKGFTEAFF
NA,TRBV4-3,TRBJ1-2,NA,TGCGCCAGCAGCCAAGATCGAGGGAGTTCCTATGGCTACACCTTC,CASSQDRGSSYGYTF
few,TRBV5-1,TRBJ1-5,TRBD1,TGCGCCAGCAGCTTGCGTGGACAGGATGGGCAGCCCCAGCATTTT,CASSLRGQDGQPQHF
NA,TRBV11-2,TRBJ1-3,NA,TGTGCCAGCAGCTTAGGGGGGACAACTGGAAACACCATATATTTT,CASSLGGTTGNTIYF
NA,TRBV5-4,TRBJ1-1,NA,TGTGCCAGCAGCTTGGGGGCCCAGAGGGCTGAAGCTTTCTTT,CASSLGAQRAEAFF
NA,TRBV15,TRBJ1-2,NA,TGTGCCACCAGCAGAGAGAATATGCAGGGTGGCTACACCTTC,CATSRENMQGGYTF
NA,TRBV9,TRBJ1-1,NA,TGTGCCAGCAGCGGCACCGGGACTTTTGAAGCTTTCTTT,CASSGTGTFEAFF
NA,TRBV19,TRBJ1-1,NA,TGTGCCAGTAGTATAAGCCTCATTCTGAGGACTGAAGCTTTCTTT,CASSISLILRTEAFF
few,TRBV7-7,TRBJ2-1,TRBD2,TGTGCCAGCAGCTTGGCGGGAGTCGGAGGCAATGAGCAGTTCTTC,CASSLAGVGGNEQFF
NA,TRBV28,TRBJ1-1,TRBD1,TGTGCCAGCAGTCTCCTGGCCGGGACAGGCCTTATATTT,CASSLLAGTGLIF
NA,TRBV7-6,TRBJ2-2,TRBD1,TGTGCCAGCAGCCAGGGACAGGGGGCAAACACCGGGGAGCTGTTTTTT,CASSQGQGANTGELFF
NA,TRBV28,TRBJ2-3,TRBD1,TGTGCCAGCGAGAGACAGGGCGGTGCAGATACGCAGTATTTT,CASERQGGADTQYF
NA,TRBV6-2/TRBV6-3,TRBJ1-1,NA,TGTGCCAGCAGTTACTCCCGGACAGCCCCAGCTGCTTTCTTT,CASSYSRTAPAAFF
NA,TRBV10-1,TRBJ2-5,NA,TGCGCCAGCAGTGAGTCTGCGGGGCTGGAGACCCAGTACTTC,CASSESAGLETQYF
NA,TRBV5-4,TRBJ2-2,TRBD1,TGTGCCAGCAGTTCAGGGGGCAAGAACACCGGGGAGCTGTTTTTT,CASSSGGKNTGELFF
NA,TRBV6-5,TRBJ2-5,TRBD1,TGTGCCAGCAGTTACTTCGGGACAGAAGAGACCCAGTACTTC,CASSYFGTEETQYF
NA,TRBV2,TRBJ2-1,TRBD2,TGTGCCAGCAGTTCCGATGTAGGACTAGCGTCCAATGAGCAGTTCTTC,CASSSDVGLASNEQFF
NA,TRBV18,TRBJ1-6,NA,TGTGCCAGCTCACCAATACCTCTAAGGAGCTCCTATAATTCACCCCTCCACTTT,CASSPIPLRSSYNSPLHF
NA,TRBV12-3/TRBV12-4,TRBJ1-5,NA,TGTGCCAGCAGTCAAAGGGGGGGGGAGCCCCAGCATTTT,CASSQRGGEPQHF
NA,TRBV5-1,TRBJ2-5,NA,TGCGCCAGCAGCTTGGGGAGAGAGACCCAGTACTTC,CASSLGRETQYF
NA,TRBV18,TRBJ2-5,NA,TGTGCCAGCTCACTCCGGCGGGGAAACCAAGAGACCCAGTACTTC,CASSLRRGNQETQYF
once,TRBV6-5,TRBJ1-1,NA,TGTGCCAGCAGTTACTCGGGGGGGGCGGGCACTGAAGCTTTCTTT,CASSYSGGAGTEAFF
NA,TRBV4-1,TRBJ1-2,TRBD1,TGCGCCAGCAGCCTCCCCGGGACAGGGGGCAACTATGGCTACACCTTC,CASSLPGTGGNYGYTF
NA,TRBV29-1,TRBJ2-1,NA,TGCAGCGTTGACGGGACCTACAATGAGCAGTTCTTC,CSVDGTYNEQFF
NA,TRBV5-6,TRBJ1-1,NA,TGTGCCAGCAGCTTTGGCCCGACAGGGAACACTGAAGCTTTCTTT,CASSFGPTGNTEAFF